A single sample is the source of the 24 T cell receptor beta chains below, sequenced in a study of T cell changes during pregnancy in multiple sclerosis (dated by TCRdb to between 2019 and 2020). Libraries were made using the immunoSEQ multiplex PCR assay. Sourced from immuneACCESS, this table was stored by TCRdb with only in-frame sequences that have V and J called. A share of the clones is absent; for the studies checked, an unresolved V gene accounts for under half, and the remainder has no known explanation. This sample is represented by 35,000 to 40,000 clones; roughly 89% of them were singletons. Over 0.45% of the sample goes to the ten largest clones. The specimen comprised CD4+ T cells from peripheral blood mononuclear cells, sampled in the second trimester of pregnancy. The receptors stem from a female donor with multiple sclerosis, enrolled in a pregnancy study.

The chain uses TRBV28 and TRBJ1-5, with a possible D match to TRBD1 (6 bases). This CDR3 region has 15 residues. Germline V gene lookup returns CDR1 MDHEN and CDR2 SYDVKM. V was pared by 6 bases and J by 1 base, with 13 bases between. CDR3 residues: CASSQHQGSNQPQHF. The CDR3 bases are TGTGCCAGCAGCCAACATCAGGGGAGCAATCAGCCCCAGCATTTT.

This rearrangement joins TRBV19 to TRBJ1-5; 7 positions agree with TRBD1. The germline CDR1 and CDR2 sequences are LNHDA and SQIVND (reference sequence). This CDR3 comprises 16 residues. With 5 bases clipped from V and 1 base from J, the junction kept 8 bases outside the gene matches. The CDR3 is CASSFRGTASNQPQHF. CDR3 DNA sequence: TGTGCCAGTAGTTTCAGGGGGACGGCCAGCAATCAGCCCCAGCATTTT.

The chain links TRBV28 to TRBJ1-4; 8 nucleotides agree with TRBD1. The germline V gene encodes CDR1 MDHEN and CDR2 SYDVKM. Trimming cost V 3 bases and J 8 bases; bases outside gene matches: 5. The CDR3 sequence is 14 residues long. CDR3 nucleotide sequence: TGTGCCAGCAGTTTTCGACAGGGGCGGGAAAAACTGTTTTTT. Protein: CASSFRQGREKLFF.

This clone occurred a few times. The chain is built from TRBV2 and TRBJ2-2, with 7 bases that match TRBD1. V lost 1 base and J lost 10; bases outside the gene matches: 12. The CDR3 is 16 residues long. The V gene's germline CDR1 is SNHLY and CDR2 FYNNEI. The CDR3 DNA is TGTGCCAGCAGTGAAGACCGTATGACAGGGCTTGTGGAGCTGTTTTTT. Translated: CASSEDRMTGLVELFF.

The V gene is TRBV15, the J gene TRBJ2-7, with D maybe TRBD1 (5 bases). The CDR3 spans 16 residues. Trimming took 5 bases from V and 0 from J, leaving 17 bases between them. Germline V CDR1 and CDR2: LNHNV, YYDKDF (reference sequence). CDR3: CATSRSLDSDSYEQYF. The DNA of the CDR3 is TGTGCCACCAGCCGATCCCTCGACAGCGACTCCTACGAGCAGTACTTC.

CDR3 sequence (DNA): TGTGCCAGCAGCAAGGGACTCCTCAATGAGCAGTTCTTC. Amino acids: CASSKGLLNEQFF. This chain links TRBV5-4 with TRBJ2-1, with D possibly matching TRBD2 (6 bases). V dropped 4 bases and J dropped 6 bases, with 11 bases sitting between them. The CDR3 consists of 13 residues. Germline loops: CDR1 SGHNT, CDR2 YYREEE (reference sequence).

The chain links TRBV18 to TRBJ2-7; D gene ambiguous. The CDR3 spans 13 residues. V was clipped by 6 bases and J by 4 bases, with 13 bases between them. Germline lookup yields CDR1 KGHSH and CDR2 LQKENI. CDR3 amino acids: CASSPTFQYEQYF. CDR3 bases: TGTGCCAGCTCCCCCACCTTCCAGTACGAGCAGTACTTC.

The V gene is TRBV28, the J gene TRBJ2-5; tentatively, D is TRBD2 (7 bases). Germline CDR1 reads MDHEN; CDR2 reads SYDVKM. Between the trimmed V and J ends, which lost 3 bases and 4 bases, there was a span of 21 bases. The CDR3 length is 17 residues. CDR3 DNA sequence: TGTGCCAGCAGTTTTAACGCAGGGGAGGGTATGAGAGAGACCCAGTACTTC. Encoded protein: CASSFNAGEGMRETQYF.

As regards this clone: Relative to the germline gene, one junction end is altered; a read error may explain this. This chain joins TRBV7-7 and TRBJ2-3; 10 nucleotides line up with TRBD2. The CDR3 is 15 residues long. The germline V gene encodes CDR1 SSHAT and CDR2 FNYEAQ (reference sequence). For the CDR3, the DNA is TGTGCTAGCAGCTCCGGGACTAGCGACACAGATACGCAGTATTTT. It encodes CASSSGTSDTDTQYF. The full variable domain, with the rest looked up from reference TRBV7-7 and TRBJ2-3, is GAGVSQSPRYKVTKRGQDVTLRCDPISSHATLYWYQQALGQGPEFLTYFNYEAQPDKSGLPSDRFSAERPEGSISTLTIQRTEQRDSAMYRCASSSGTSDTDTQYFGPGTRLTVL.

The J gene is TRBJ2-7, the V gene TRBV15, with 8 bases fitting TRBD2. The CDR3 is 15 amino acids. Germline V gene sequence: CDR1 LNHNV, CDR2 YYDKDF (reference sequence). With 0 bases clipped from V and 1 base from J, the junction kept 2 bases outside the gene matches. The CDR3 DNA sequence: TGTGCCACCAGCAGAGAAACGGGAGGGTCCTACGAGCAGTACTTC. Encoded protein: CATSRETGGSYEQYF.

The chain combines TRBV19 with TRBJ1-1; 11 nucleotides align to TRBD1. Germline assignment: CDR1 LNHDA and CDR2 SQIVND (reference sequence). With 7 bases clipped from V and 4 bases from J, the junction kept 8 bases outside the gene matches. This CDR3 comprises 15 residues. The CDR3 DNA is TGTGCCAGTACCCTGGGGACAGGGGGTACCACTGAAGCTTTCTTT. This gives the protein CASTLGTGGTTEAFF.

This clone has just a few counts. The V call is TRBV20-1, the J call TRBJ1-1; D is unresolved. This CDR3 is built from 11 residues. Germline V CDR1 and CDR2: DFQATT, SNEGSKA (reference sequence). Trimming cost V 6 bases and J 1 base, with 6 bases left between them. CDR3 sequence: CSAYRNTEAFF. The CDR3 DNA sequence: TGCAGTGCCTATCGGAACACTGAAGCTTTCTTT.

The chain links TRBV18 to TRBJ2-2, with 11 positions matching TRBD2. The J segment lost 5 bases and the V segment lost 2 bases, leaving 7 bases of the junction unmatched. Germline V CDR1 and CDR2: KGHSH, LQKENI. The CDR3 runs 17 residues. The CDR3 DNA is TGTGCCAGCTCACCATTGGCACTAGCGGGAGCGACCGGGGAGCTGTTTTTT. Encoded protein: CASSPLALAGATGELFF.

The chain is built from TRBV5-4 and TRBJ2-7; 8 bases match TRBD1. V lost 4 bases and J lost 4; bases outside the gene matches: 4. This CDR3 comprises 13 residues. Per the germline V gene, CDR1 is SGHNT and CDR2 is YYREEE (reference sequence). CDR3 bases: TGTGCCAGCAGCCTCCGGACAGGGTACGAGCAGTACTTC. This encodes CASSLRTGYEQYF.

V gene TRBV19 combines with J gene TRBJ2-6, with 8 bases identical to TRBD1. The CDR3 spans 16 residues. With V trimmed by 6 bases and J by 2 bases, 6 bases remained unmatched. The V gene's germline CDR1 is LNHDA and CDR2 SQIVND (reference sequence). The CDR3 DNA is TGTGCCAGTAGCACCGCAGGGGGCGCTGGGGCCAACGTCCTGACTTTC. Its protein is CASSTAGGAGANVLTF. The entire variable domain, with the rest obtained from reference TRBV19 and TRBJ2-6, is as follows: DGGITQSPKYLFRKEGQNVTLSCEQNLNHDAMYWYRQDPGQGLRLIYYSQIVNDFQKGDIAEGYSVSREKKESFPLTVTSAQKNPTAFYLCASSTAGGAGANVLTFGAGSRLTVL.

CDR3 in DNA: TGTGCCAGCAATCGGAACAGGGAGCCCTACGAGCAGTACTTC. It specifies CASNRNREPYEQYF. The rearrangement uses TRBV6-5 and TRBJ2-7; a possible D gene is TRBD1 (6 bases). The V and J ends lost 7 bases and 2 bases respectively, with 15 bases between them. Germline CDR1 and CDR2: MNHEY and SVGAGI. CDR3 length equals 14 residues.

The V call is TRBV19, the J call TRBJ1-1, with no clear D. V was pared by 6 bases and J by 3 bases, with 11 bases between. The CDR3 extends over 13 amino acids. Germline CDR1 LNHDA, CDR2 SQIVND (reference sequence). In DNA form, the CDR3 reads TGTGCCAGTAGAGCCCACGGAGACACTGAAGCTTTCTTT. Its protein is CASRAHGDTEAFF.

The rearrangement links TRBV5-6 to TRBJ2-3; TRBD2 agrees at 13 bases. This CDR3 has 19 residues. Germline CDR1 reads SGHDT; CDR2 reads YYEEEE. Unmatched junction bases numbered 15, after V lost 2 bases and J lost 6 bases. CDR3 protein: CASSLRLGSTSGRADTQYF. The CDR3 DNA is TGTGCCAGCAGCTTAAGACTAGGTAGCACTAGCGGGAGGGCCGATACGCAGTATTTT. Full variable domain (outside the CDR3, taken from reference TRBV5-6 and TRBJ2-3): DAGVTQSPTHLIKTRGQQVTLRCSPKSGHDTVSWYQQALGQGPQFIFQYYEEEERQRGNFPDRFSGHQFPNYSSELNVNALLLGDSALYLCASSLRLGSTSGRADTQYFGPGTRLTVL.

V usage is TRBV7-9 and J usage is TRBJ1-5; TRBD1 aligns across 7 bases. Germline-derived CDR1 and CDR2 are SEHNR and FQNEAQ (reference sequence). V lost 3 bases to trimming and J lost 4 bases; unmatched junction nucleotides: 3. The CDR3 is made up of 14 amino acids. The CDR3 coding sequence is TGTGCCAGCAGCTTCGACAGGGTTAATCAGCCCCAGCATTTT. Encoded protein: CASSFDRVNQPQHF.

Here the CDR3 DNA reads TGTGCCAGCAGTTACAGGACAGTAACCTACAATGAGCAGTTCTTC. Protein sequence: CASSYRTVTYNEQFF. J is TRBJ2-1 and V is TRBV6-5, with a possible D match to TRBD1 (6 bases). The CDR3 sequence is 15 residues long. With 2 bases removed from V and 2 bases from J, the gap between germline ends came to 10 bases. Germline V gene data show CDR1 as MNHEY and CDR2 as SVGAGI.

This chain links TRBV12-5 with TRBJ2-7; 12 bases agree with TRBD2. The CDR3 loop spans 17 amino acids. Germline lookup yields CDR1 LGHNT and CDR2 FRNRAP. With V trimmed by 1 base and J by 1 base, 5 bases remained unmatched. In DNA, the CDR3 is TGTGCTAGTGGTTTGGCTAGACTAGCGGGAGCTTCCTACGAGCAGTACTTC. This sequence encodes CASGLARLAGASYEQYF.

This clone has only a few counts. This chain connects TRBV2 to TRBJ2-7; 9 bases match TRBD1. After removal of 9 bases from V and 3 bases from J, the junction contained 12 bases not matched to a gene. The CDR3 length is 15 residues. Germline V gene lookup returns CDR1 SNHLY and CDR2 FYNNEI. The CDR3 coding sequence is TGTGCCAGTAGACACAGGGGGCCTTCGGACTACGAGCAGTACTTC. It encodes CASRHRGPSDYEQYF. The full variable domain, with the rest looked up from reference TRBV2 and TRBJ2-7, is EPEVTQTPSHQVTQMGQEVILRCVPISNHLYFYWYRQILGQKVEFLVSFYNNEISEKSEIFDDQFSVERPDGSNFTLKIRSTKLEDSAMYFCASRHRGPSDYEQYFGPGTRLTVT.

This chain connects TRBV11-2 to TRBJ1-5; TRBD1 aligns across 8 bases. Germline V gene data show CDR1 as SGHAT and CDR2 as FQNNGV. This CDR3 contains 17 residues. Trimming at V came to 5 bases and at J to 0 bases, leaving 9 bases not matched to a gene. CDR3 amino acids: CASSTSHGTGSNQPQHF. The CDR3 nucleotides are TGTGCCAGCAGCACAAGCCACGGGACAGGTAGCAATCAGCCCCAGCATTTT.

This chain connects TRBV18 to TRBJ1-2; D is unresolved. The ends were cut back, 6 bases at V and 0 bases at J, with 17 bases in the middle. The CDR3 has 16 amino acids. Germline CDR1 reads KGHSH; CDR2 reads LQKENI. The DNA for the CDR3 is TGTGCCAGCTCTCTTGATGCCAGTCCTTCTAACTATGGCTACACCTTC. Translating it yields CASSLDASPSNYGYTF.